A selection of T cell receptor beta chains follows, all from one sample in a study of cytomegalovirus exposure and HLA in healthy donors. The assay was immunoSEQ multiplex PCR, and TCRdb's table has in-frame clones only and misses some. The sample has about 47,000 clones; the top ten hold less than 20%. The material sequenced was PBMCs. Source of these receptors: a male donor in good health and CMV-seronegative. Both conserved end residues are part of each CDR3. D genes are given only for firm matches.

V: TRBV6-6
D: -
J: TRBJ1-4
CDR3: CASNRRQDEKLFF
DNA: TGTGCCAGCAACCGTCGACAGGATGAAAAACTGTTTTTT

V: TRBV4-3
D: TRBD1
J: TRBJ2-7
CDR3: CASSHLDREGAYEQYF
DNA: TGCGCCAGCAGCCACCTCGACAGGGAAGGGGCCTACGAGCAGTACTTC

V: TRBV12-5
D: -
J: TRBJ1-2
CDR3: CASGPGYSFYGYTF
DNA: TGTGCTAGTGGACCTGGATACAGTTTCTATGGCTACACCTTC

V: TRBV10-3
D: TRBD1
J: TRBJ1-5
CDR3: CAISAGTDSNQPQHF
DNA: TGTGCCATCAGTGCCGGGACAGATAGCAATCAGCCCCAGCATTTT

V: TRBV30
D: -
J: TRBJ1-2
CDR3: CAWRFSGGYTF
DNA: TGTGCCTGGAGGTTCTCGGGTGGCTACACCTTC

V: TRBV7-9
D: -
J: TRBJ2-7
CDR3: CASSLHSRGGSYEQYF
DNA: TGTGCCAGCAGCTTACATTCAAGAGGGGGATCCTACGAGCAGTACTTC

V: TRBV6-1
D: -
J: TRBJ2-3
CDR3: CASSGLSGSTDTQYF
DNA: TGTGCCAGCAGTGGTCTGAGCGGTAGCACAGATACGCAGTATTTT

V: TRBV4-3
D: -
J: TRBJ2-7
CDR3: CASSQQVPGRYEQYF
DNA: TGCGCCAGCAGTCAACAGGTCCCCGGGAGATACGAGCAGTACTTC

V: TRBV6-6
D: TRBD1
J: TRBJ2-7
CDR3: CATTPGQPNFSYEQYF
DNA: TGTGCCACCACCCCGGGACAGCCGAACTTCTCCTACGAGCAGTACTTC

V: TRBV30
D: TRBD1
J: TRBJ1-4
CDR3: CAWQALEGAANEKLFF
DNA: TGTGCCTGGCAAGCGCTTGAGGGGGCAGCTAATGAAAAACTGTTTTTT

V: TRBV6-4
D: TRBD2
J: TRBJ2-1
CDR3: CASSPGEGGNEQFF
DNA: TGTGCCAGCAGCCCCGGGGAGGGTGGCAATGAGCAGTTCTTC

V: TRBV30
D: -
J: TRBJ1-3
CDR3: CAWRASSSGNTIYF
DNA: TGTGCCTGGAGGGCCTCCAGCTCTGGAAACACCATATATTTT

V: TRBV6-4
D: -
J: TRBJ1-5
CDR3: CASSPWGGVQPQHF
DNA: TGTGCCAGCAGTCCTTGGGGGGGCGTACAGCCCCAGCATTTT

V: TRBV18
D: TRBD1
J: TRBJ2-1
CDR3: CASSLDRVGDEQFF
DNA: TGTGCCAGCTCACTCGACAGGGTCGGAGATGAGCAGTTCTTC

V: TRBV6-5
D: TRBD1
J: TRBJ1-1
CDR3: CASARGQGMNTEAFF
DNA: TGTGCCAGCGCCAGGGGGCAGGGGATGAACACTGAAGCTTTCTTT

V: TRBV4-2
D: TRBD1
J: TRBJ2-2
CDR3: CASSQGDRDTGELFF
DNA: TGTGCCAGCAGCCAAGGGGACAGGGACACCGGGGAGCTGTTTTTT

V: TRBV14
D: -
J: TRBJ1-2
CDR3: CASSHDTGFYTF
DNA: TGTGCCAGCAGCCACGATACAGGGTTCTACACCTTC